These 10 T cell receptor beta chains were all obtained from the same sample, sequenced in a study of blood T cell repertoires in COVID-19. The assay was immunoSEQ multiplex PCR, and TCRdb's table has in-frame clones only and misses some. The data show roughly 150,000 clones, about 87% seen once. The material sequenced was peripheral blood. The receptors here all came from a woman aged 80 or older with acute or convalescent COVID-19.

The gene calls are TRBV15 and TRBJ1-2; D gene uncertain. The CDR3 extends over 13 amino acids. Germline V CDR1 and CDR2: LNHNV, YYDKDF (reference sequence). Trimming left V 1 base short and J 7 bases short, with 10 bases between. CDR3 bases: TGTGCCACCAGCAGAGGCCAGTGGCCTGGCTACACCTTC. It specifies CATSRGQWPGYTF. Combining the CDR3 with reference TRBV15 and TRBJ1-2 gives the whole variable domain DAMVIQNPRYQVTQFGKPVTLSCSQTLNHNVMYWYQQKSSQAPKLLFHYYDKDFNNEADTPDNFQSRRPNTSFCFLDIRSPGLGDTAMYLCATSRGQWPGYTFGSGTRLTVV.

The CDR3 protein is CAWANGGVDYTF. The CDR3 DNA reads TGTGCCTGGGCCAATGGGGGGGTGGACTACACCTTC. The gene calls are TRBV30 and TRBJ1-2; TRBD1 is a possible D gene (5 bases). The CDR3 length is 12 residues. V was clipped by 5 bases and J by 10 bases, with 17 bases between them. Germline-derived CDR1 and CDR2 are GTSNPN and SVGIG (reference sequence).

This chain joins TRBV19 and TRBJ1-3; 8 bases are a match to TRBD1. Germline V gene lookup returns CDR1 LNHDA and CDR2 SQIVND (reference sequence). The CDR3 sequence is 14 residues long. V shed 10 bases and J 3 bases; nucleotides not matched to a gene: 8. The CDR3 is CATNDRGGGNTIYF. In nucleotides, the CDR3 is TGTGCCACTAACGACAGGGGAGGTGGAAACACCATATATTTT.

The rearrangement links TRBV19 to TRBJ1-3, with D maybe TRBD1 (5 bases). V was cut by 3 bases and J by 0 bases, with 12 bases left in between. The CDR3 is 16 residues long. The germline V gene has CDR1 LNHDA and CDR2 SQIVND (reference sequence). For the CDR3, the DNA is TGTGCCAGTAGTATCCGGGACTTCAGCTCTGGAAACACCATATATTTT. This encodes CASSIRDFSSGNTIYF.

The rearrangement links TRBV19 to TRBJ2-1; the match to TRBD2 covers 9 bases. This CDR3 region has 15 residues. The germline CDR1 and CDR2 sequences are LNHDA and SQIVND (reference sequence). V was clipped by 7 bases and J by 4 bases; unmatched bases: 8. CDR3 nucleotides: TGTGCCAGTAAGCGGGCTAGCGGGGTATACAATGAGCAGTTCTTC. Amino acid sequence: CASKRASGVYNEQFF.

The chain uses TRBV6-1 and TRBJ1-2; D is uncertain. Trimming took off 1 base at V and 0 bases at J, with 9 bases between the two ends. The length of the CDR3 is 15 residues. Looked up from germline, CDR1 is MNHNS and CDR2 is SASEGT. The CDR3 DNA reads TGTGCCAGCAGTGAAGTTGGCCGAACTAACTATGGCTACACCTTC. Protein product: CASSEVGRTNYGYTF.

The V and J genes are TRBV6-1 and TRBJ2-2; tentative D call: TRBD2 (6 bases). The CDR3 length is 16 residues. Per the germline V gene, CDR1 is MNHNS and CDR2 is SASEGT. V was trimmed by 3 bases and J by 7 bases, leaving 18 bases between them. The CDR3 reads CASSDWGGRRHGELFF. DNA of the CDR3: TGTGCCAGCAGTGATTGGGGAGGACGGCGGCACGGGGAGCTGTTTTTT.

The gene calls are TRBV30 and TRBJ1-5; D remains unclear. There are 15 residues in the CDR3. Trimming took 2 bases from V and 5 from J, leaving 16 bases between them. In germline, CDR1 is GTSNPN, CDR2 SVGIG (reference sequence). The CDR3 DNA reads TGTGCCTGGAGTCCTGAAGGGAGTTGGGATCAGCCCCAGCATTTT. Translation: CAWSPEGSWDQPQHF.

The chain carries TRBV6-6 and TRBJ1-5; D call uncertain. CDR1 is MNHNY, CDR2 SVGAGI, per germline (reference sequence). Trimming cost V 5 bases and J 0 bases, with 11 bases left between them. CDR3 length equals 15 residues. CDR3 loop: CASSNSPYSNQPQHF. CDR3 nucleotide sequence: TGTGCCAGCAGTAATTCCCCGTATAGCAATCAGCCCCAGCATTTT.

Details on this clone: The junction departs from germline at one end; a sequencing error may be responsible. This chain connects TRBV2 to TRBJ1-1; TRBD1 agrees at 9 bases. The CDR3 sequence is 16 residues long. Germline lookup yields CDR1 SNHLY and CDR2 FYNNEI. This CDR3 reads CASKTNPGQGNSEAFF. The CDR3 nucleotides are TGTGCCAGCAAGACTAATCCGGGACAGGGAAACAGTGAAGCTTTCTTT.